This TCR beta chain was sequenced in a study of blood T cell repertoires in COVID-19. The CDR3 totals 13 residues. Germline trimming cut 6 bases from V and 3 bases from J; bases unmatched to any gene: 3. Germline lookup yields CDR1 LNHDA and CDR2 SQIVND (reference sequence). The assay was immunoSEQ multiplex PCR, and TCRdb's table has in-frame clones only and misses some. Here the sample spans about 130,000 clones, about 74% being singletons. The TCR was taken from a man aged 55 to 70 with acute or convalescent COVID-19. The chain links TRBV19 to TRBJ2-3; 7 nucleotides line up with TRBD2. The sequencing input was peripheral blood. This chain's CDR3 is CASSSSGTDTQYF. The DNA for the CDR3 is TGTGCCAGTAGCTCTAGCGGAACAGATACGCAGTATTTT.